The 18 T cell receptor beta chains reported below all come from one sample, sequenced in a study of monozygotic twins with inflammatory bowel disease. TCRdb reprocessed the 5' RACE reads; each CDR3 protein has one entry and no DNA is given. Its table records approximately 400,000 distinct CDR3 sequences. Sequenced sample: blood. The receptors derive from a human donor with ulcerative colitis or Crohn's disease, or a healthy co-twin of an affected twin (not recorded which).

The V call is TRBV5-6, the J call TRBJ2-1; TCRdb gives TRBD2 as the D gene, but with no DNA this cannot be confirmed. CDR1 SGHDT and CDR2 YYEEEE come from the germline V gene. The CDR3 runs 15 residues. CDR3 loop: CASSLETSRDNEQFF.

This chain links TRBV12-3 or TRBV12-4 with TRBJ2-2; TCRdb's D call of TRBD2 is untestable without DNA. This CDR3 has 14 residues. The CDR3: CASSSQRPAGELFF.

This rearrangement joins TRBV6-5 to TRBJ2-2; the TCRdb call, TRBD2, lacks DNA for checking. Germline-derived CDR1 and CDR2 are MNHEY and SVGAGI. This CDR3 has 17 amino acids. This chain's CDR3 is CASSYYLAGAYTGELFF.

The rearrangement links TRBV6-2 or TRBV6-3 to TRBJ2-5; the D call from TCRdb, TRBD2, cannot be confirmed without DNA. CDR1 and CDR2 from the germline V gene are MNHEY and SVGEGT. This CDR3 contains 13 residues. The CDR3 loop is CASTVLAKETQYF.

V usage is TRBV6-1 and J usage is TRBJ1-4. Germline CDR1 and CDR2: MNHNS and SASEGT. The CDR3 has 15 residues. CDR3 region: CASSELGGRNEKLFF.

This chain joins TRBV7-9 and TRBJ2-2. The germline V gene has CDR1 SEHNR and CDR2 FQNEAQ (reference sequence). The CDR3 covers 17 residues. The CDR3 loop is CASSLAAGPTNTGELFF. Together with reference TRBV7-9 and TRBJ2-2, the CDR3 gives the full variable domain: DTGVSQNPRHKITKRGQNVTFRCDPISEHNRLYWYRQTLGQGPEFLTYFQNEAQLEKSRLLSDRFSAERPKGSFSTLEIQRTEQGDSAMYLCASSLAAGPTNTGELFFGEGSRLTVL.

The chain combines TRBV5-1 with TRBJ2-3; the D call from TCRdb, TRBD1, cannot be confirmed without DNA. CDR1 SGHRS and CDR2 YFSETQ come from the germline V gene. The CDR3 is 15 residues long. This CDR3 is CASSLDGTATDTQYF. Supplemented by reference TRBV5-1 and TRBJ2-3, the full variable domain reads KAGVTQTPRYLIKTRGQQVTLSCSPISGHRSVSWYQQTPGQGLQFLFEYFSETQRNKGNFPGRFSGRQFSNSRSEMNVSTLELGDSALYLCASSLDGTATDTQYFGPGTRLTVL.

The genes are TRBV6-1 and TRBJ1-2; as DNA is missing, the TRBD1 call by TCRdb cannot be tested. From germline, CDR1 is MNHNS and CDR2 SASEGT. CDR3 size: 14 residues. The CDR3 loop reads CASRKGDANYGYTF.

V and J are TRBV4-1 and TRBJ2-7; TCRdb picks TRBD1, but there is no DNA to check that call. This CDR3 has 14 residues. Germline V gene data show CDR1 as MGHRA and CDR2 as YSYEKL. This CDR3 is CASSQPGRKYEQYF.

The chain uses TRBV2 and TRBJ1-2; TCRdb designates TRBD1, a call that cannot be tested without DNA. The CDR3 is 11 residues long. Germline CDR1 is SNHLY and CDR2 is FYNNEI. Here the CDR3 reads CASSLTGGYTF.

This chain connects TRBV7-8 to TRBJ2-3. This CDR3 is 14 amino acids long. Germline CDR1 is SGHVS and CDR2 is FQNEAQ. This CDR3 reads CASSPRGATDTQYF.

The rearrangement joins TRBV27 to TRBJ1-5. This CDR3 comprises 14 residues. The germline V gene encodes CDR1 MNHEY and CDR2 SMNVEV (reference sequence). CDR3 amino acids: CASSPTGRGQPQHF.

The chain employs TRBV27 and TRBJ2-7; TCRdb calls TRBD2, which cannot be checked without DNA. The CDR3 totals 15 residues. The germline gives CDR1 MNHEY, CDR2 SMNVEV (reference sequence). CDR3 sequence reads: CASSLISGRGYEQYF.

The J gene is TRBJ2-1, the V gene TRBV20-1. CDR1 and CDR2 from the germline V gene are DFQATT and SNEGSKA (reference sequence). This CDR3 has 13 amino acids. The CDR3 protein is CSASSDSYNEQFF.

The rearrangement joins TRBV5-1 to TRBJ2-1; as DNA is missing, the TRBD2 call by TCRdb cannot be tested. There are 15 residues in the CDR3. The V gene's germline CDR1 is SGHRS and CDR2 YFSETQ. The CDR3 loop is CASSSGLAGEDEQFF.

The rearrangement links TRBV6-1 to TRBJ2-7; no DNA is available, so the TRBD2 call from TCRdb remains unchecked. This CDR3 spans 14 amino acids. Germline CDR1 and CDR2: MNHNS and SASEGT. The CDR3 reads CASSESPGGYEQYF.

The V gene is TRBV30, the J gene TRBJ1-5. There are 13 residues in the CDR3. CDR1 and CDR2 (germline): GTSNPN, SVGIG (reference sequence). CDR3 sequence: CAWSLEGNQPQHF. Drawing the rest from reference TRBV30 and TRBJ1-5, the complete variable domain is SQTIHQWPATLVQPVGSPLSLECTVEGTSNPNLYWYRQAAGRGLQLLFYSVGIGQISSEVPQNLSASRPQDRQFILSSKKLLLSDSGFYLCAWSLEGNQPQHFGDGTRLSIL.

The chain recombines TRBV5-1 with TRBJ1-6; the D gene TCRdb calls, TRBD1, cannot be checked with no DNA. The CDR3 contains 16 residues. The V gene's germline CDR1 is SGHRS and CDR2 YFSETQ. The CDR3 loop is CASSPSTGGAGSPLHF.